This entry features one T cell receptor (beta chain) sequence. Its antigen is unidentified. In the PCR, 60 Vbeta and 13 Jbeta primers were used. In the original analysis: The count from a later analysis was 60 million to 85 million unique TCR beta chains, about 10 million of them shared. Produced via immunoSEQ multiplex PCR; TCRdb's table is partial and in-frame only. V and J calls and clone size follow that table, whereas D and trimming were derived from the DNA. The sample has approximately 90,000 clones; 65% to 80% are singletons. This specimen belongs to a study of cytomegalovirus exposure and HLA in healthy donors. The CDR3 is made up of 15 amino acids. Germline V CDR1 and CDR2: SGHAT, FQNNGV. V shed 1 base and J 6 bases; nucleotides not matched to a gene: 8. Study-wide results and caveats: Apparent HLA restriction characterized most CMV-associated TCR beta chains in a later analysis.

Sequencing was performed on PBMCs. This receptor was obtained from a man aged 40-55 years in good health and CMV-seronegative. The chain joins TRBV11-2 to TRBJ2-7, with 8 positions matching TRBD2. DNA of the CDR3: TGTGCCAGCAGCTTAGTACGGGGGGGCCTACTCGAGCAGTACTTC. Amino acids: CASSLVRGGLLEQYF.